One and the same sample provided the 13 T cell receptor beta chains below, sequenced in a study of cytomegalovirus exposure and HLA in healthy donors. A multiplex PCR was run with 60 Vbeta primers and 13 Jbeta primers. Sequencing was performed with immunoSEQ multiplex PCR; in TCRdb, only in-frame clones are kept and a portion is missing. The table has approximately 150,000 clones, 60% to 70% seen once. Sequenced sample: PBMCs. The receptors were gathered from a woman aged 55-69 years in good health and CMV-seropositive.

The V and J genes are TRBV5-1 and TRBJ2-5; 12 positions agree with TRBD2. Losses at the gene ends were 0 bases for V and 5 bases for J; bases not matched to a gene: 5. Germline CDR1 and CDR2: SGHRS and YFSETQ. This CDR3 is 16 amino acids long. Here the CDR3 reads CASSLASGRAGETQYF. The CDR3 coding sequence is TGCGCCAGCAGCTTGGCTAGCGGGAGGGCCGGGGAGACCCAGTACTTC.

The genes are TRBV7-9 and TRBJ1-1, with D possibly matching TRBD1 (6 bases). Trimming left V 5 bases short and J 1 base short, with 8 bases between. The CDR3 extends over 13 amino acids. CDR1 and CDR2 (germline): SEHNR, FQNEAQ (reference sequence). The CDR3 bases are TGTGCCAGCAGCGCGGACAGGAACACTGAAGCTTTCTTT. Its translation: CASSADRNTEAFF.

This chain links TRBV7-2 with TRBJ2-7, with TRBD1 identical over 11 bases. This CDR3 comprises 16 residues. Germline V CDR1 and CDR2: SGHTA, FQGNSA. With V trimmed by 5 bases and J by 3 bases, 9 bases remained unmatched. DNA of the CDR3: TGTGCCAGCAGCGGTACCGGGACAGGGGGTTACTACGAGCAGTACTTC. Translating it yields CASSGTGTGGYYEQYF.

The chain is built from TRBV5-6 and TRBJ1-1, with D perhaps TRBD1 (5 bases). Per germline, CDR1 SGHDT and CDR2 YYEEEE. The CDR3 length is 18 residues. The ends were cut back, 1 base at V and 1 base at J, with 20 bases in the middle. CDR3 in amino acids: CASSLPSYSGHWNTEAFF. CDR3 bases: TGTGCCAGCAGCTTGCCCTCCTACTCAGGACACTGGAACACTGAAGCTTTCTTT.

The rearrangement links TRBV9 to TRBJ1-6; unclear D gene. Trimming took off 0 bases at V and 7 bases at J, with 11 bases between the two ends. Germline values: CDR1 SGDLS, CDR2 YYNGEE. The CDR3 runs 15 residues. The CDR3 spells CASSVAGGKNSPLHF. CDR3 bases: TGTGCCAGCAGCGTAGCTGGAGGGAAGAATTCACCCCTCCACTTT.

The genes are TRBV21-1 and TRBJ1-5; no check of the table's D call, TRBD1, against the DNA was made. TRBV21-1 is a pseudogene locus. This CDR3 spans 14 amino acids. For the CDR3, the DNA is TGTGCCGGAATTTACAGCCAGGGCAATCAGCCCCAGCATTTT. This translates into CAGIYSQGNQPQHF.

This chain uses TRBV4-3 with TRBJ2-5, with 9 bases aligning to TRBD2. The V gene's germline CDR1 is LGHNA and CDR2 YSLEER. The CDR3 has 17 residues. J gave up 4 bases and V 0 bases, and 9 bases lay outside the gene matches. In DNA, the CDR3 is TGCGCCAGCAGCCAAGAAGGTAGCGGGAGTCTGGGAGAGACCCAGTACTTC. The encoded protein is CASSQEGSGSLGETQYF.

Here the CDR3 reads CASSPSPAGGYEQYF. The CDR3 nucleotides read TGCGCCAGCAGCCCCTCTCCGGCCGGCGGCTACGAGCAGTACTTC. The rearrangement links TRBV4-1 to TRBJ2-7; the D is unclear. Between the trimmed V and J ends, which lost 4 bases and 3 bases, there was a span of 16 bases. This CDR3 has 15 residues. Germline V gene lookup returns CDR1 MGHRA and CDR2 YSYEKL.

The chain joins TRBV5-4 to TRBJ2-7; TRBD1 is a possible D gene (6 bases). CDR3 length equals 13 residues. Trimming pared 5 bases from V and 7 bases from J, leaving 16 bases between. CDR1 SGHNT and CDR2 YYREEE come from the germline V gene (reference sequence). The CDR3 DNA follows: TGTGCCAGCAGTCGGGGCAGGGGCGCGGAGCAGTACTTC. This sequence encodes CASSRGRGAEQYF.

This clone came up once. This chain connects TRBV7-2 to TRBJ2-1; D may be TRBD2 (6 bases). V was cut by 5 bases and J by 7 bases, with 12 bases left in between. Germline V lookup: CDR1 SGHTA, CDR2 FQGNSA. The CDR3 spans 13 residues. CDR3 sequence reads: CASSPAGPNEQFF. The CDR3 coding sequence is TGTGCCAGCAGCCCTGCGGGGCCAAATGAGCAGTTCTTC.

The rearrangement links TRBV27 to TRBJ2-1; 12 nucleotides agree with TRBD2. CDR1 is MNHEY, CDR2 SMNVEV, per germline (reference sequence). Losses at the gene ends were 0 bases for V and 6 bases for J; bases not matched to a gene: 12. There are 19 residues in the CDR3. The CDR3 DNA reads TGTGCCAGCAGTTTATCGCCGTCTAGCGGGAGGGCCTTGGGCAATGAGCAGTTCTTC. It codes for CASSLSPSSGRALGNEQFF.

This clone was detected a few times. The chain uses TRBV5-1 and TRBJ2-7, with 8 bases identical to TRBD1. The CDR3 is 15 residues long. The V and J ends lost 4 bases and 6 bases, in that order; junction bases with no gene match: 12. In germline, CDR1 is SGHRS, CDR2 YFSETQ. The CDR3, as DNA: TGCGCCAGCAGCCCAAACCCTCAGGGGGCGGTCGAGCAGTACTTC. Encoded protein: CASSPNPQGAVEQYF.

The chain employs TRBV7-2 and TRBJ2-7; 7 bases match TRBD2. Germline CDR1 SGHTA, CDR2 FQGNSA. There are 15 residues in the CDR3. The V gene end was trimmed by 5 bases and the J gene end by 2 bases; junction bases not matched to a gene: 9. This CDR3 reads CASSVELATTYEQYF. The CDR3 DNA reads TGTGCCAGCAGCGTCGAACTAGCGACAACCTACGAGCAGTACTTC.